A selection of T cell receptor beta chains follows, all from one sample in a study of T cell changes during pregnancy in multiple sclerosis. Assay used: immunoSEQ multiplex PCR; TCRdb lists only in-frame clones, some missing. Of about 52,000 clones in the sample, approximately 92% were seen once. Sequenced material: CD4+ T cells from peripheral blood mononuclear cells, taken in the third trimester of pregnancy. All receptors come from a female donor with multiple sclerosis, enrolled in a pregnancy study. Both conserved end residues are part of each CDR3. D genes are given only for firm matches. For some rows the clone size is stated as once, few or many, or as a class when expanded; others skip it.

j_gene | abundance | d_gene | v_gene | CDR3nt | CDR3aa
TRBJ2-3 | - | - | TRBV1 | TGCACCAGCAGCCAAGATCTTGCCGGGGGGGGAACAGATACGCAGTATTTT | CTSSQDLAGGGTDTQYF
TRBJ2-5 | - | - | TRBV5-1 | TGCGCCAGCGAAAGTAGCCCCGGGGAGACCCAGTACTTC | CASESSPGETQYF
TRBJ2-1 | - | TRBD2 | TRBV7-2 | TGTGCCAGCAGCTTCAGTCTTCGGGGGGGCCAGGGTGAGCAGTTCTTC | CASSFSLRGGQGEQFF
TRBJ2-2 | - | - | TRBV9 | TGTGCCCAACAGGGTATCCGCGGGGAGCTGTTTTTT | CAQQGIRGELFF
TRBJ2-1 | - | - | TRBV25-1 | TGTGCCAGCAGTGAATATTCGGGTAGAAACAATGAGCAGTTCTTC | CASSEYSGRNNEQFF
TRBJ2-4 | - | TRBD1 | TRBV6-1 | TGTGCCAGCAGGTTACAGGGGTACGGAAACATTCAGTACTTC | CASRLQGYGNIQYF
TRBJ1-2 | - | TRBD1 | TRBV6-5 | TGTGCCAGCAGTTACCGCGTAAATACAGGGGGCGATGGCTACACCTTC | CASSYRVNTGGDGYTF
TRBJ2-1 | - | - | TRBV7-3 | TGTGCCAGCAGCTTATTAAGGGGGATCTCCTACAATGAGCAGTTCTTC | CASSLLRGISYNEQFF
TRBJ1-4 | once | TRBD1 | TRBV7-2 | TGTGCCAGCAGCATGCAGGGGGGAGCCCGCGGAAAACTGTTTTTT | CASSMQGGARGKLFF
TRBJ2-3 | - | - | TRBV7-2 | TGTGCCAGCAGCCATTTCACAGATACGCAGTATTTT | CASSHFTDTQYF
TRBJ1-1 | - | - | TRBV9 | TGTGCCAGCAGCGGGGGGGGGACGGTCCCGAACACTGAAGCTTTCTTT | CASSGGGTVPNTEAFF
TRBJ2-5 | few | - | TRBV5-1 | TGCGCCAGCAGCTTAGGTGCGGCGGAGACCCAGTACTTC | CASSLGAAETQYF
TRBJ2-1 | - | TRBD2 | TRBV19 | TGTGCCAGTCACAAAGGGACTAGCGGGGGATACAATGAGCAGTTCTTC | CASHKGTSGGYNEQFF
TRBJ2-3 | - | TRBD2 | TRBV19 | TGTGCCAGTAGTATAGCAAGCGGGGGAAGCACAGATACGCAGTATTTT | CASSIASGGSTDTQYF
TRBJ1-1 | - | TRBD1 | TRBV9 | TGTGCCAGCAGCGCAAGGGGGCTTGACACTGAAGCTTTCTTT | CASSARGLDTEAFF
TRBJ1-6 | - | TRBD1 | TRBV2 | TGTGCCAGGACAGGGGAGGATTCACCCCTCCACTTT | CARTGEDSPLHF
TRBJ2-3 | - | TRBD2 | TRBV27 | TGTGCCAGCAGATGGGGGACTAGCGGAGGCACAGATACGCAGTATTTT | CASRWGTSGGTDTQYF
TRBJ2-7 | - | - | TRBV6-6 | TGTGCCAGCAGTTATTTCTCCCCTAGCTCCTACGAGCAGTACTTC | CASSYFSPSSYEQYF